The 16 T cell receptor beta chains below come from one sample, sequenced in a study of blood T cell repertoires in COVID-19. Method: immunoSEQ multiplex PCR; TCRdb's copy keeps in-frame clones and lacks some. The data hold 200,000 to 250,000 clones, with 70% to 90% observed a single time. The sample comprised PBMCs or T cells enriched from blood (not recorded which). These receptors originate from a man younger than 40 who had recovered from COVID-19.

This chain links TRBV3-1 (or the pseudogene TRBV3-2) with TRBJ1-1, with D unclear. The CDR3 has 14 amino acids. V gave up 2 bases and J gave up 7 bases, with 14 bases separating them. Looked up from germline, CDR1 is LGHDT and CDR2 is YNNKEL (reference sequence). CDR3: CASSQIPLGSEAFF. CDR3 DNA sequence: TGTGCCAGCAGCCAAATCCCCTTAGGGAGTGAAGCTTTCTTT.

The V call is TRBV7-9, the J call TRBJ1-2, with D possibly being TRBD1 (5 bases). Trimming took 3 bases from V and 5 from J, leaving 10 bases between them. This CDR3 comprises 13 residues. Germline-derived CDR1 and CDR2 are SEHNR and FQNEAQ (reference sequence). The CDR3 sequence: CASSLGLVYGYTF. CDR3 nucleotides: TGTGCCAGCAGCTTGGGACTGGTATATGGCTACACCTTC.

The J gene is TRBJ2-3, the V gene TRBV19, with 10 bases fitting TRBD2. Germline V gene data show CDR1 as LNHDA and CDR2 as SQIVND (reference sequence). The CDR3 runs 16 residues. V lost 1 base and J lost 4; bases outside the gene matches: 5. For the CDR3, the DNA is TGTGCCAGTAGTATAGGTAGCGGGGGGTTTGCAGATACGCAGTATTTT. It is translated as CASSIGSGGFADTQYF.

This clone has only one observation. CDR3: CASSELGRGETQYF. The CDR3 nucleotides read TGTGCCAGCAGTGAATTGGGGAGGGGCGAGACCCAGTACTTC. V is TRBV6-1 and J is TRBJ2-5; 7 bases line up with TRBD2. Germline assignment: CDR1 MNHNS and CDR2 SASEGT. Germline trimming cut 2 bases from V and 5 bases from J; bases unmatched to any gene: 5. The CDR3 totals 14 residues.

This clone is a singleton in its sample. This chain uses TRBV10-3 with TRBJ2-4; D may be TRBD2 (7 bases). The CDR3 consists of 13 residues. Germline loops: CDR1 ENHRY, CDR2 SYGVKD. The V and J ends lost 5 bases and 8 bases respectively, with 13 bases between them. CDR3 sequence: CAISRGEGDIQYF. In DNA form, the CDR3 reads TGTGCCATCAGTAGGGGGGAGGGGGACATTCAGTACTTC.

The chain employs TRBV3-1 (or the pseudogene TRBV3-2) and TRBJ1-2, with a tentative D call TRBD1 (5 bases). Trimming removed 3 bases from V and 8 bases from J, with 13 bases in between. The germline V gene has CDR1 LGHDT and CDR2 YNNKEL (reference sequence). The CDR3 extends over 13 amino acids. In nucleotides, the CDR3 is TGTGCCAGCAGCCACTATGGGGCAGAGGGCTACACCTTC. Translating it yields CASSHYGAEGYTF.

This clone was seen only once. This chain links TRBV5-5 with TRBJ2-3; D not certain. The V gene lost 5 bases and the J gene lost 5 bases, with 9 bases spanning the gap. CDR3 size: 12 residues. Germline assignment: CDR1 SGHKS and CDR2 YYEKEE (reference sequence). The CDR3 nucleotides read TGTGCCAGCAGTCTTGAGAAAGATACGCAGTATTTT. Protein product: CASSLEKDTQYF.

The chain links TRBV9 to TRBJ1-1, with D possibly matching TRBD1 (5 bases). The CDR3 spans 14 residues. Trimming removed 0 bases from V and 10 bases from J, with 16 bases in between. Per germline, CDR1 SGDLS and CDR2 YYNGEE. This CDR3 is CASSVAGTGSPAFF. The CDR3 DNA sequence: TGTGCCAGCAGCGTAGCTGGTACAGGATCGCCAGCTTTCTTT.

V and J are TRBV19 and TRBJ1-1; 8 nucleotides line up with TRBD1. CDR3 length: 16 amino acids. Germline lookup yields CDR1 LNHDA and CDR2 SQIVND (reference sequence). V shed 5 bases, J shed 2 bases, and the junction held 10 bases outside the gene matches. The CDR3 DNA reads as TGTGCCAGTAGTCTGGACAGGGAGGGGGGAAACACTGAAGCTTTCTTT. Translation: CASSLDREGGNTEAFF.

This sequence joins TRBV5-8 and TRBJ1-6; D not certain. The germline V gene encodes CDR1 SGHTS and CDR2 YDEGEE. CDR3 length: 12 amino acids. V was trimmed by 7 bases and J by 10 bases, leaving 12 bases between them. The CDR3 DNA follows: TGTGCCAGCGGACTGACGGTCTCACCCCTCCACTTT. Its protein is CASGLTVSPLHF.

The chain employs TRBV5-1 and TRBJ2-7; no definite D call. Germline V lookup: CDR1 SGHRS, CDR2 YFSETQ. The CDR3 is 14 amino acids. Trimming took 0 bases from V and 0 from J, leaving 7 bases between them. The DNA for the CDR3 is TGCGCCAGCAGCTTGGCCTCTACCTCCTACGAGCAGTACTTC. Its protein is CASSLASTSYEQYF.

The sample holds one count of this clone. This sequence joins TRBV7-2 and TRBJ1-1; 7 bases match TRBD1. The germline gives CDR1 SGHTA, CDR2 FQGNSA. The J segment lost 6 bases and the V segment lost 6 bases, leaving 7 bases of the junction unmatched. CDR3 length: 13 amino acids. Written as DNA, the CDR3 is TGTGCCAGCAGGATCACAGGGGACGCTGAAGCTTTCTTT. This sequence encodes CASRITGDAEAFF. Combining the CDR3 with reference TRBV7-2 and TRBJ1-1 gives the whole variable domain GAGVSQSPSNKVTEKGKDVELRCDPISGHTALYWYRQSLGQGLEFLIYFQGNSAPDKSGLPSDRFSAERTGGSVSTLTIQRTQQEDSAVYLCASRITGDAEAFFGQGTRLTVV.

The V gene is TRBV24-1, the J gene TRBJ2-1; TRBD2 matches at 7 bases. Per germline, CDR1 KGHDR and CDR2 SFDVKD. Trimming cost V 4 bases and J 6 bases; bases outside gene matches: 2. This CDR3 region has 13 residues. The DNA for the CDR3 is TGTGCCACCAGTGACGCTAGCGGCAATGAGCAGTTCTTC. Translated, it gives CATSDASGNEQFF.

This chain uses TRBV7-2 with TRBJ1-1; 8 bases map to TRBD1. J lost 5 bases, V lost 3 bases, and 11 bases had no gene match. The CDR3 totals 16 residues. CDR1 is SGHTA and CDR2 is FQGNSA in the germline V gene. In DNA, the CDR3 is TGTGCCAGCAGCTTGTTCCGAGACAGGGGAGGGACTGAAGCTTTCTTT. Translation: CASSLFRDRGGTEAFF. The full variable domain, rest sourced from reference TRBV7-2 and TRBJ1-1, is GAGVSQSPSNKVTEKGKDVELRCDPISGHTALYWYRQSLGQGLEFLIYFQGNSAPDKSGLPSDRFSAERTGGSVSTLTIQRTQQEDSAVYLCASSLFRDRGGTEAFFGQGTRLTVV.

V usage is TRBV20-1 and J usage is TRBJ1-3; D call uncertain. Germline-derived CDR1 and CDR2 are DFQATT and SNEGSKA (reference sequence). V gave up 5 bases and J gave up 4 bases, with 3 bases separating them. The CDR3 sequence is 10 residues long. The CDR3 region is CSAGGNTIYF. The CDR3 coding sequence is TGCAGTGCTGGCGGAAACACCATATATTTT.

V usage is TRBV4-2 and J usage is TRBJ2-2; D remains unclear. This CDR3 is built from 14 residues. Trimming cost V 0 bases and J 4 bases, with 6 bases left between them. Germline V gene data show CDR1 as LGHNA and CDR2 as YNFKEQ. The CDR3 loop reads CASSQDFSTGELFF. The CDR3 nucleotides are TGTGCCAGCAGCCAAGATTTCAGCACCGGGGAGCTGTTTTTT.